This T cell receptor beta chain originates from a study of shared clonotypes between healthy human individuals. Study results and limitations: It was only blood that was sampled, and tissue repertoires likely differ.

Data came from immunoSEQ multiplex PCR; TCRdb stores just in-frame clones and leaves some out. In the table there are roughly 2.5 million clones, around 90% of which are singletons. For this clone: The target antigen is unknown.

The CDR3 has 12 amino acids. Germline CDR1 is MNHNY and CDR2 is SVGAGI (reference sequence). V was clipped by 1 base and J by 6 bases, with 6 bases between them. The source material was naive CD4+ T cells sorted from blood. Subset here: CD45RA+ positively selected. The TCR comes from a man between 18 and 35 years old in good health. The chain uses TRBV6-6 and TRBJ1-2; D ambiguous. CDR3 protein: CASSYLGDGYTF. In DNA, the CDR3 is TGTGCCAGCAGTTACTTGGGCGATGGCTACACCTTC.